This TCR beta chain was sequenced during a study of early T cells in non-severe SARS-CoV-2 infection. Study context: Unsorted whole blood bulk RNA was sequenced, with unpaired chains. Study findings and constraints: Missing private and CD4 specificities, VDJdb matching favored anti-spike CD8 responses.

Trimming at V came to 5 bases and at J to 12 bases, leaving 6 bases not matched to a gene. The germline V gene encodes CDR1 SGHTA and CDR2 FQGTGA. The CDR3 has 12 amino acids. This clonotype was observed a few times. Its antigen is unidentified. Unique molecular identifiers were attached to individual cDNA molecules. TCRdb passed the 5' RACE reads through MiXCR, listing each CDR3 protein once. The sample lists more than 65,000 distinct CDR3 sequences; approximately 14% were seen once. V and J are TRBV7-3 and TRBJ2-1; TRBD1 aligns across 8 bases. The receptor was derived from an adult who was a healthcare worker with PCR-confirmed SARS-CoV-2 infection or an uninfected control (not recorded which). The sequenced sample was whole blood. The CDR3 DNA is TGTGCCAGCAGCCCCGGGACAGGTATGCAGTTCTTC. It encodes CASSPGTGMQFF.